This TCR beta chain was found in a study of T cells in Graves' hyperthyroidism and ophthalmopathy. The germline V and J ends were trimmed by 3 bases and 3 bases, with 13 bases remaining between them. This CDR3 is 15 amino acids long. In germline, CDR1 is SGHDT, CDR2 YYEEEE. The hyperthyroidism was newly diagnosed and had lasted under 2 months; the patients were aged 18 to 65. The PBMCs were sourced from fresh peripheral blood (about 9.6 ml). To note about this clonotype: Its target is unknown.

The CDR3 regions of TCR beta were amplified from RNA transcripts. The study used the HTBI primer set for a first-round RT-PCR of the TCR CDR3. TCRdb re-called the multiplex PCR reads through MiXCR, storing one row per CDR3 protein. Of about 200,000 distinct CDR3 sequences in the sample, approximately 16% were seen once. The study, taken as a whole, reports: Classification by a 13 V-J model distinguished ophthalmopathy from stable hyperthyroidism.

Input material: blood. The sequence was collected from a woman in her forties or fifties with Graves' hyperthyroidism. The chain has TRBV5-6 and TRBJ2-1; tentative D call: TRBD1 (5 bases). CDR3: CASSYFFQGYNEQFF. Here the CDR3 DNA reads TGTGCCAGCAGCTATTTTTTTCAGGGCTACAATGAGCAGTTCTTC.